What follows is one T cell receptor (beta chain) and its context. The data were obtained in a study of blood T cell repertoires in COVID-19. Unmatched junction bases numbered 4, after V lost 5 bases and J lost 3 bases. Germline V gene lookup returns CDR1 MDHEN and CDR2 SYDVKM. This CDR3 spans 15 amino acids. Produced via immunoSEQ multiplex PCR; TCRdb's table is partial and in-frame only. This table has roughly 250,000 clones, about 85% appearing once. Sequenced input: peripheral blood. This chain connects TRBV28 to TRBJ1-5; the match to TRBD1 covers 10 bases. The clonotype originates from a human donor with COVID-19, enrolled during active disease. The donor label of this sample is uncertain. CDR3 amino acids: CASSRTGGLNQPQHF. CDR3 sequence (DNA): TGTGCCAGCAGTCGGACAGGGGGTCTCAATCAGCCCCAGCATTTT.